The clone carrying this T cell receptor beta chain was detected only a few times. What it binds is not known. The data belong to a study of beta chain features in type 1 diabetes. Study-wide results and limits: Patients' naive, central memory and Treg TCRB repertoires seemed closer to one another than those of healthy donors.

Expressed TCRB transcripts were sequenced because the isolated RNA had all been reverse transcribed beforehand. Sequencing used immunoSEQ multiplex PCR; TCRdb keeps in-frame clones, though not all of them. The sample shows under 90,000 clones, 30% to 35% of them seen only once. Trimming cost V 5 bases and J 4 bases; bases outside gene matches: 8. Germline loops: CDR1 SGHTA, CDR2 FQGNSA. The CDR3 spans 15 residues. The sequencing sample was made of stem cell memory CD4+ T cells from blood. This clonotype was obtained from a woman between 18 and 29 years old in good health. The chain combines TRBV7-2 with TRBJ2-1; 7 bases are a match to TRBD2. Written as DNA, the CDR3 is TGTGCCAGCAGCGCCACTAGCGCCATTTACAATGAGCAGTTCTTC. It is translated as CASSATSAIYNEQFF. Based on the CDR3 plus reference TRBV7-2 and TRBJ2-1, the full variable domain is GAGVSQSPSNKVTEKGKDVELRCDPISGHTALYWYRQSLGQGLEFLIYFQGNSAPDKSGLPSDRFSAERTGGSVSTLTIQRTQQEDSAVYLCASSATSAIYNEQFFGPGTRLTVL.